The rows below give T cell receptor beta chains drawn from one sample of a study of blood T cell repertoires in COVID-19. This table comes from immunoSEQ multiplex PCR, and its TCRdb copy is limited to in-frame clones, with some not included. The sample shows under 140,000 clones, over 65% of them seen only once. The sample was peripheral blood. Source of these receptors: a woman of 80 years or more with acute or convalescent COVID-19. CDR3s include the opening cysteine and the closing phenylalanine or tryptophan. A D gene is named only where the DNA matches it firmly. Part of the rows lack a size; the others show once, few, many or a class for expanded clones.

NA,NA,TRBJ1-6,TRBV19,CASQGQSNNSPLHF,TGTGCCAGTCAGGGGCAGAGTAATAATTCACCCCTCCACTTT
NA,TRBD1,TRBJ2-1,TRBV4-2,CASSQATGVYNEQFF,TGTGCCAGCAGCCAAGCCACAGGGGTCTACAATGAGCAGTTCTTC
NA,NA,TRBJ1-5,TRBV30,CAWSKPGASGQPQHF,TGTGCCTGGAGTAAACCAGGGGCGTCTGGCCAGCCCCAGCATTTT
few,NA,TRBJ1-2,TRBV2,CASSTTTLYGYTF,TGTGCCAGCAGTACTACGACCCTCTATGGCTACACCTTC
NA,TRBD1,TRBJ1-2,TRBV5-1,CASSPGQAYGYTF,TGCGCCAGCAGCCCCGGACAGGCGTATGGCTACACCTTC
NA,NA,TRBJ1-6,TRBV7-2,CASSSGSGSPLHF,TGTGCCAGCAGCTCCGGGTCCGGTTCACCCCTCCACTTT
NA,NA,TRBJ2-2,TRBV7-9,CASSRTPGRNTGELFF,TGTGCCAGCAGCCGAACCCCCGGGAGAAACACCGGGGAGCTGTTTTTT
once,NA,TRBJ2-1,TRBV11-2,CASSLNRSPNEQFF,TGTGCCAGCAGCTTAAACAGGTCTCCCAATGAGCAGTTCTTC
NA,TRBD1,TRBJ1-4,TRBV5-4,CASSTRRQGVSRANEKLFF,TGTGCCAGCAGCACCCGTCGACAGGGGGTTTCACGGGCTAATGAAAAACTGTTTTTT
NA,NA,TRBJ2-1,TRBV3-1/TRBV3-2,CASSPSGLYNEQFF,TGTGCCAGCAGCCCCTCGGGACTGTACAATGAGCAGTTCTTC
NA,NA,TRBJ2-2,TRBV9,CASSPRLGGELFF,TGTGCCAGCAGCCCCCGCCTAGGAGGGGAGCTGTTTTTT
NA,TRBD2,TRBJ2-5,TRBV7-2,CASSLVGTSGVETQYF,TGTGCCAGCAGCTTAGTAGGGACTAGCGGGGTTGAGACCCAGTACTTC
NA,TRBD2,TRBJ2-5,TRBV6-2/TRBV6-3,CASSYFAGDIETQYF,TGTGCCAGCAGTTACTTTGCGGGAGACATAGAGACCCAGTACTTC
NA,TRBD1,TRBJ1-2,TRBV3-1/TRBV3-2,CASSQSADTGGYGYTF,TGTGCCAGCAGCCAATCGGCCGACACAGGGGGCTATGGCTACACCTTC
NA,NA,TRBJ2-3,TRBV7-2,CASSLSAVVGSNTQYF,TGTGCCAGCAGCCTATCAGCGGTAGTAGGATCAAATACGCAGTATTTT
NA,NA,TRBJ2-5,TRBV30,CAWSPPGEETQYF,TGTGCCTGGAGTCCCCCAGGGGAAGAGACCCAGTACTTC
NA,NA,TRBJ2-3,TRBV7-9,CASDLAGTDTQYF,TGTGCCAGCGACTTAGCCGGGACAGATACGCAGTATTTT
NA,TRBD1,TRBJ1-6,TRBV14,CASSLLQGARSPLHF,TGTGCCAGCAGCCTGTTACAGGGGGCGCGTTCACCCCTCCACTTT
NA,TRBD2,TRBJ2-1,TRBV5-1,CASSLGLADNEQFF,TGCGCCAGCAGCTTGGGACTAGCGGACAATGAGCAGTTCTTC
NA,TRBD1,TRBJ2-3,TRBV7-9,CASSLQTGEADTQYF,TGTGCCAGCAGCTTACAGACAGGGGAGGCAGATACGCAGTATTTT
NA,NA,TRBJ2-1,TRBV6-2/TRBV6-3,CASSYFQSRRQFF,TGTGCCAGCAGTTACTTTCAAAGCCGTCGCCAGTTCTTC